These 5 T cell receptor beta chains originate from one sample sequenced in a study of blood T cells in healthy people across ages. Alongside a J-beta primer mix, a sample-barcoded 5' primer served in a second PCR lasting about 7 to 12 cycles. TCRdb called the 5' RACE reads again in MiXCR, with one record for every CDR3 protein. The table includes fewer than 2,000,000 distinct CDR3 sequences, 39% detected once. The sample was blood. The receptors were sampled from a human donor in good health.

The CDR3 reads CSAGRGTGELFF. In nucleotides, the CDR3 is TGCAGTGCAGGCAGGGGGACCGGGGAGCTGTTTTTT. V and J are TRBV20-1 and TRBJ2-2; 7 bases map to TRBD1. The CDR3 runs 12 residues. The V gene end was trimmed by 6 bases and the J gene end by 5 bases; junction bases not matched to a gene: 3. Germline assignment: CDR1 DFQATT and CDR2 SNEGSKA (reference sequence).

This clonotype was picked up a small number of times. The chain joins TRBV18 to TRBJ2-7, with D perhaps matching TRBD1 (6 bases). Germline CDR1 and CDR2: KGHSH and LQKENI. The CDR3 is made up of 14 amino acids. The germline V and J ends were trimmed by 6 bases and 3 bases, with 15 bases remaining between them. CDR3 nucleotides: TGTGCCAGCTCCCCGTCGACAGGCTTCTACGAGCAGTACTTC. Translating gives CASSPSTGFYEQYF.

This clonotype was observed a few times. The V gene is TRBV7-2, the J gene TRBJ2-1; TRBD2 matches 8 bases. With 2 bases clipped from V and 6 bases from J, the junction kept 15 bases outside the gene matches. This CDR3 region has 18 residues. CDR1 and CDR2 (germline): SGHTA, FQGNSA. CDR3 nucleotide sequence: TGTGCCAGCAGCTTAATAATTGTTGACGGGGGGGCAATCAATGAGCAGTTCTTC. Translating it yields CASSLIIVDGGAINEQFF. The full variable domain, in which reference TRBV7-2 and TRBJ2-1 provide the parts outside the CDR3, is GAGVSQSPSNKVTEKGKDVELRCDPISGHTALYWYRQSLGQGLEFLIYFQGNSAPDKSGLPSDRFSAERTGGSVSTLTIQRTQQEDSAVYLCASSLIIVDGGAINEQFFGPGTRLTVL.

The chain links TRBV11-2 to TRBJ2-5, with 8 bases identical to TRBD1. The J call may be incorrect, as the DNA end agrees better with TRBJ2-7. The CDR3 extends over 15 amino acids. Looked up from germline, CDR1 is SGHAT and CDR2 is FQNNGV. The CDR3, as DNA: TGTGCCAGCAGCTTAGAGGCAGGGGGCATGGTCGAGCAGTACTTC. Translated: CASSLEAGGMVEQYF.

The V call is TRBV18, the J call TRBJ2-7; weak D call: TRBD1 (5 bases). The CDR3 runs 16 residues. Germline values: CDR1 KGHSH, CDR2 LQKENI. V was pared by 3 bases and J by 0 bases, with 15 bases between. DNA of the CDR3: TGTGCCAGCTCACCTAGGGGTTCCCCAACCTCCTACGAGCAGTACTTC. Its translation: CASSPRGSPTSYEQYF.